Listed below are T cell receptor beta chains from one sample, sequenced in a study of blood T cell repertoires in COVID-19. Measured with immunoSEQ multiplex PCR; TCRdb has only the in-frame clones, and not every one. The table has over 200,000 clones, approximately 84% seen once. The source material was PBMCs or T cells enriched from blood (not recorded which). All receptors come from a man between 18 and 35 years old who had recovered from COVID-19. Each CDR3 is given with its conserved first and last residue. The D gene is left open where the match is weak. The listing skips clone size in some rows; elsewhere it reads once, few, many or a size class.

d_call: TRBD2; clone_size: .; v_call: TRBV6-5; j_call: TRBJ2-1; cdr3_aa: CASSYSLGGAHNEQFF; cdr3_nt: TGTGCCAGCAGTTACTCCCTCGGGGGGGCCCACAATGAGCAGTTCTTC
d_call: TRBD1; clone_size: .; v_call: TRBV7-9; j_call: TRBJ1-2; cdr3_aa: CASSPTGPYGYTF; cdr3_nt: TGTGCCAGCAGCCCGACAGGGCCATATGGCTACACCTTC
d_call: TRBD2; clone_size: once; v_call: TRBV14; j_call: TRBJ2-1; cdr3_aa: CASSPRDYYNEQFF; cdr3_nt: TGTGCCAGCAGCCCCCGGGACTACTACAATGAGCAGTTCTTC
d_call: .; clone_size: .; v_call: TRBV28; j_call: TRBJ1-1; cdr3_aa: CASSLRGVRTEAFF; cdr3_nt: TGTGCCAGCAGTTTGCGGGGAGTACGTACTGAAGCTTTCTTT
d_call: TRBD2; clone_size: .; v_call: TRBV27; j_call: TRBJ2-7; cdr3_aa: CASSLGTRVPGEQYF; cdr3_nt: TGTGCCAGCAGTCTCGGGACTAGGGTTCCAGGCGAGCAGTACTTC
d_call: TRBD2; clone_size: .; v_call: TRBV5-1; j_call: TRBJ2-3; cdr3_aa: CASTAGGPRDTQYF; cdr3_nt: TGCGCCAGCACGGCGGGAGGGCCTAGAGATACGCAGTATTTT
d_call: .; clone_size: .; v_call: TRBV10-1; j_call: TRBJ2-7; cdr3_aa: CASSAGQTYEQYF; cdr3_nt: TGCGCCAGCAGTGCCGGACAGACCTACGAGCAGTACTTC
d_call: TRBD2; clone_size: .; v_call: TRBV13; j_call: TRBJ2-1; cdr3_aa: CASSPSQTSDYNEQFF; cdr3_nt: TGTGCCAGCAGCCCATCCCAGACTAGCGACTACAATGAGCAGTTCTTC
d_call: .; clone_size: .; v_call: TRBV4-1; j_call: TRBJ1-1; cdr3_aa: CASSRTENTEAFF; cdr3_nt: TGCGCCAGCAGCCGGACAGAAAACACTGAAGCTTTCTTT
d_call: TRBD1; clone_size: .; v_call: TRBV3-1/TRBV3-2; j_call: TRBJ1-2; cdr3_aa: CASSQARDSYGYTF; cdr3_nt: TGTGCCAGCAGCCAAGCCCGGGACAGCTATGGCTACACCTTC
d_call: .; clone_size: .; v_call: TRBV28; j_call: TRBJ1-6; cdr3_aa: CASTRVRDYNSPLHF; cdr3_nt: TGTGCCAGCACCCGCGTGCGGGACTATAATTCACCCCTCCACTTT
d_call: .; clone_size: .; v_call: TRBV5-6; j_call: TRBJ2-2; cdr3_aa: CASSLGAPNTGELFF; cdr3_nt: TGTGCCAGCAGCTTGGGAGCGCCGAACACCGGGGAGCTGTTTTTT
d_call: .; clone_size: .; v_call: TRBV27; j_call: TRBJ1-1; cdr3_aa: CASSFTGFTHRNTEAFF; cdr3_nt: TGTGCCAGCAGTTTCACCGGGTTCACACACCGGAACACTGAAGCTTTCTTT
d_call: .; clone_size: .; v_call: TRBV19; j_call: TRBJ1-1; cdr3_aa: CASSIGGYLLTEAFF; cdr3_nt: TGTGCCAGTAGTATCGGGGGATATTTACTCACTGAAGCTTTCTTT
d_call: .; clone_size: .; v_call: TRBV4-1; j_call: TRBJ2-7; cdr3_aa: CASSQAPRPGDGHEQYF; cdr3_nt: TGCGCCAGCAGCCAAGCGCCCCGTCCAGGGGATGGCCACGAGCAGTACTTC
d_call: TRBD1; clone_size: .; v_call: TRBV3-1/TRBV3-2; j_call: TRBJ1-5; cdr3_aa: CASSQSDRGSNQPQHF; cdr3_nt: TGTGCCAGCAGCCAGTCGGACAGGGGAAGCAATCAGCCCCAGCATTTT
d_call: .; clone_size: .; v_call: TRBV6-6; j_call: TRBJ2-1; cdr3_aa: CASSSPRGNEQFF; cdr3_nt: TGTGCCAGCAGTTCCCCTAGGGGGAATGAGCAGTTCTTC
d_call: .; clone_size: .; v_call: TRBV18; j_call: TRBJ1-3; cdr3_aa: CASSRGTRPQGGNTIYF; cdr3_nt: TGTGCCAGCTCACGGGGCACCCGGCCCCAGGGTGGAAACACCATATATTTT
d_call: TRBD1; clone_size: .; v_call: TRBV7-9; j_call: TRBJ2-3; cdr3_aa: CASSLKQGSTDTQYF; cdr3_nt: TGTGCCAGCAGCTTAAAACAGGGGAGCACAGATACGCAGTATTTT
d_call: .; clone_size: .; v_call: TRBV5-4; j_call: TRBJ2-3; cdr3_aa: CASSSRQRSDADTQYF; cdr3_nt: TGTGCCAGCAGCTCACGACAGCGTTCCGACGCAGATACGCAGTATTTT
d_call: TRBD1; clone_size: .; v_call: TRBV7-9; j_call: TRBJ1-1; cdr3_aa: CASSPLQGENTEAFF; cdr3_nt: TGTGCCAGCAGCCCCCTACAGGGGGAGAACACTGAAGCTTTCTTT
d_call: TRBD2; clone_size: .; v_call: TRBV18; j_call: TRBJ2-1; cdr3_aa: CASSPPGTSVYNEQFF; cdr3_nt: TGTGCCAGCTCACCACCCGGGACTAGCGTTTACAATGAGCAGTTCTTC
d_call: .; clone_size: .; v_call: TRBV5-1; j_call: TRBJ1-2; cdr3_aa: CASTPGQGPSNYGGTF; cdr3_nt: TGCGCCAGTACCCCGGGACAAGGCCCTTCTAACTATGGCGGGACCTTC
d_call: TRBD1; clone_size: .; v_call: TRBV4-1; j_call: TRBJ2-7; cdr3_aa: CASSLISGTDKQYF; cdr3_nt: TGCGCCAGCAGTCTGATTTCCGGGACAGATAAGCAGTACTTC
d_call: .; clone_size: .; v_call: TRBV25-1; j_call: TRBJ1-2; cdr3_aa: CASSEVNSYGYTF; cdr3_nt: TGTGCCAGCAGTGAAGTTAACAGCTATGGCTACACCTTC
d_call: TRBD1; clone_size: .; v_call: TRBV18; j_call: TRBJ1-5; cdr3_aa: CASSPEQGGGLGPQHF; cdr3_nt: TGTGCCAGCTCACCAGAGCAAGGGGGCGGCCTGGGGCCCCAGCATTTT
d_call: .; clone_size: .; v_call: TRBV7-2; j_call: TRBJ2-3; cdr3_aa: CASSLGASGDTQYF; cdr3_nt: TGTGCCAGCAGCCTCGGTGCCTCTGGAGATACGCAGTATTTT
d_call: TRBD2; clone_size: .; v_call: TRBV5-8; j_call: TRBJ2-4; cdr3_aa: CASSLRRTGGKNIQYF; cdr3_nt: TGTGCCAGCAGCTTGCGTCGAACCGGGGGGAAAAACATTCAGTACTTC
d_call: TRBD1; clone_size: .; v_call: TRBV6-5; j_call: TRBJ2-3; cdr3_aa: CASSSQGSTDTQYF; cdr3_nt: TGTGCCAGCAGTTCACAGGGGAGCACAGATACGCAGTATTTT
d_call: TRBD1; clone_size: .; v_call: TRBV4-1; j_call: TRBJ1-2; cdr3_aa: CASSRFRGVYGYTF; cdr3_nt: TGCGCCAGCAGCCGATTCAGGGGGGTCTATGGCTACACCTTC
d_call: TRBD1; clone_size: .; v_call: TRBV6-5; j_call: TRBJ1-2; cdr3_aa: CATRTGADGYTF; cdr3_nt: TGTGCCACCAGGACAGGGGCCGACGGCTACACCTTC
d_call: TRBD1; clone_size: .; v_call: TRBV6-5; j_call: TRBJ2-7; cdr3_aa: CASSITGTGDHEQYF; cdr3_nt: TGTGCCAGCAGCATCACCGGGACAGGGGACCACGAGCAGTACTTC
d_call: .; clone_size: .; v_call: TRBV10-1; j_call: TRBJ2-5; cdr3_aa: CASSDMLSGETQYF; cdr3_nt: TGCGCCAGCAGTGATATGCTGTCGGGGGAGACCCAGTACTTC
d_call: TRBD2; clone_size: .; v_call: TRBV6-5; j_call: TRBJ2-1; cdr3_aa: CAIGGVEQFF; cdr3_nt: TGTGCCATTGGGGGGGTTGAGCAGTTCTTC
d_call: TRBD2; clone_size: .; v_call: TRBV7-8; j_call: TRBJ2-1; cdr3_aa: CASSEGAAGGYNEQFF; cdr3_nt: TGTGCCAGCAGCGAAGGTGCGGCGGGGGGGTACAATGAGCAGTTCTTC
d_call: TRBD1; clone_size: .; v_call: TRBV19; j_call: TRBJ2-5; cdr3_aa: CASRSVDRAEETQYF; cdr3_nt: TGTGCCAGTAGGAGTGTCGACAGGGCTGAAGAGACCCAGTACTTC
d_call: .; clone_size: few; v_call: TRBV6-5; j_call: TRBJ1-1; cdr3_aa: CASSQLTVNTEAFF; cdr3_nt: TGTGCCAGCAGTCAGCTCACAGTGAACACTGAAGCTTTCTTT
d_call: .; clone_size: .; v_call: TRBV7-2; j_call: TRBJ2-3; cdr3_aa: CASSSAPGRPPDTQYF; cdr3_nt: TGTGCCAGCAGCTCCGCTCCGGGTCGACCCCCAGATACGCAGTATTTT
d_call: TRBD2; clone_size: .; v_call: TRBV7-2; j_call: TRBJ2-7; cdr3_aa: CASTTSGRAVEQYF; cdr3_nt: TGTGCCAGCACAACTAGCGGGAGGGCCGTCGAGCAGTACTTC
d_call: TRBD2; clone_size: few; v_call: TRBV28; j_call: TRBJ2-5; cdr3_aa: CASSFGTSGRMGETQYF; cdr3_nt: TGTGCCAGCAGTTTCGGGACTAGCGGGAGGATGGGAGAGACCCAGTACTTC
d_call: .; clone_size: .; v_call: TRBV19; j_call: TRBJ1-4; cdr3_aa: CASRIDSNEKLFF; cdr3_nt: TGTGCCAGTAGGATTGACAGTAATGAAAAACTGTTTTTT
d_call: TRBD1; clone_size: .; v_call: TRBV7-2; j_call: TRBJ1-5; cdr3_aa: CASSLTGGNQPQHF; cdr3_nt: TGTGCCAGCAGCTTGACAGGGGGAAATCAGCCCCAGCATTTT
d_call: TRBD1; clone_size: .; v_call: TRBV7-9; j_call: TRBJ2-3; cdr3_aa: CASSLGQGAGTDTQYF; cdr3_nt: TGTGCCAGCAGCTTAGGTCAGGGGGCAGGGACAGATACGCAGTATTTT
d_call: TRBD1; clone_size: .; v_call: TRBV12-3/TRBV12-4; j_call: TRBJ2-7; cdr3_aa: CASSQTGWGEQYF; cdr3_nt: TGTGCCAGCAGTCAGACAGGGTGGGGGGAGCAGTACTTC
d_call: TRBD1; clone_size: .; v_call: TRBV3-1/TRBV3-2; j_call: TRBJ1-4; cdr3_aa: CASSHRGETGREKLFF; cdr3_nt: TGTGCCAGCAGCCACAGAGGGGAGACAGGGAGAGAAAAACTGTTTTTT
d_call: TRBD1; clone_size: .; v_call: TRBV7-2; j_call: TRBJ1-2; cdr3_aa: CASSVGTAYGYTF; cdr3_nt: TGTGCCAGCAGCGTCGGGACAGCTTATGGCTACACCTTC
d_call: TRBD2; clone_size: once; v_call: TRBV4-2; j_call: TRBJ2-3; cdr3_aa: CASSLRASGGVGTDTQYF; cdr3_nt: TGTGCCAGCAGCCTAAGGGCTAGCGGGGGGGTAGGCACAGATACGCAGTATTTT
d_call: TRBD2; clone_size: .; v_call: TRBV2; j_call: TRBJ2-2; cdr3_aa: CASRRGGNTGELFF; cdr3_nt: TGTGCCAGCAGGCGCGGGGGGAACACCGGGGAGCTGTTTTTT
d_call: .; clone_size: .; v_call: TRBV28; j_call: TRBJ1-5; cdr3_aa: CASRTGTSSNQPQHF; cdr3_nt: TGTGCCAGCAGAACCGGGACATCTAGCAATCAGCCCCAGCATTTT
d_call: .; clone_size: once; v_call: TRBV5-8; j_call: TRBJ2-7; cdr3_aa: CASSLGPTENSYEQYF; cdr3_nt: TGTGCCAGCAGCTTGGGCCCGACTGAAAACTCCTACGAGCAGTACTTC
d_call: TRBD1; clone_size: few; v_call: TRBV3-1/TRBV3-2; j_call: TRBJ1-1; cdr3_aa: CASSPGQGVGEAFF; cdr3_nt: TGTGCCAGCAGCCCCGGACAGGGGGTGGGTGAAGCTTTCTTT
d_call: .; clone_size: .; v_call: TRBV4-2; j_call: TRBJ1-4; cdr3_aa: CASSQVARGGINEKLFF; cdr3_nt: TGTGCCAGCAGCCAAGTAGCCCGGGGGGGAATCAATGAAAAACTGTTTTTT
d_call: TRBD1; clone_size: .; v_call: TRBV3-1/TRBV3-2; j_call: TRBJ2-7; cdr3_aa: CASSHRQGSYEQYF; cdr3_nt: TGTGCCAGCAGCCACCGACAGGGCTCCTACGAGCAGTACTTC
d_call: .; clone_size: .; v_call: TRBV11-2; j_call: TRBJ2-6; cdr3_aa: CASSLDPSGANVLTF; cdr3_nt: TGTGCCAGCAGCTTAGACCCTTCTGGGGCCAACGTCCTGACTTTC
d_call: .; clone_size: .; v_call: TRBV27; j_call: TRBJ1-2; cdr3_aa: CASSLSRAQANYGYTF; cdr3_nt: TGTGCCAGCAGTTTATCGCGGGCCCAGGCTAACTATGGCTACACCTTC
d_call: TRBD1; clone_size: once; v_call: TRBV11-2; j_call: TRBJ2-7; cdr3_aa: CASSLATGLSYEQYF; cdr3_nt: TGTGCCAGCAGCTTAGCGACAGGGCTCTCCTACGAGCAGTACTTC
d_call: TRBD1; clone_size: .; v_call: TRBV2; j_call: TRBJ1-5; cdr3_aa: CASSPGQGGQPQHF; cdr3_nt: TGTGCCAGCAGCCCCGGACAGGGAGGACAGCCCCAGCATTTT
d_call: .; clone_size: .; v_call: TRBV18; j_call: TRBJ2-7; cdr3_aa: CASSPGFPYEQYF; cdr3_nt: TGTGCCAGCTCGCCGGGTTTCCCCTACGAGCAGTACTTC